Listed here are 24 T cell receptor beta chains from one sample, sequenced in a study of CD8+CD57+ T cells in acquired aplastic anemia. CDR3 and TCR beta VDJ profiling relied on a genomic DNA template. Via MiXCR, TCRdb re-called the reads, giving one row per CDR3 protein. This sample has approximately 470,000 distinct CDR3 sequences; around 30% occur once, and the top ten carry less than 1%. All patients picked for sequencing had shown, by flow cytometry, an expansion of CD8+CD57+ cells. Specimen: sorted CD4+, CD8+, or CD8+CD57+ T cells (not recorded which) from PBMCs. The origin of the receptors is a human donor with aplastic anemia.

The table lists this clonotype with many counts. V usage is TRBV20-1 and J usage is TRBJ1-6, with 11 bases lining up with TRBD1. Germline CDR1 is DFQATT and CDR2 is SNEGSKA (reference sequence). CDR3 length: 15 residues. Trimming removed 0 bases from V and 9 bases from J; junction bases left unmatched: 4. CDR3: CSARDGGTGGSPLHF. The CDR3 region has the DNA TGCAGTGCTAGAGATGGAGGGACAGGGGGTTCACCCCTCCACTTT.

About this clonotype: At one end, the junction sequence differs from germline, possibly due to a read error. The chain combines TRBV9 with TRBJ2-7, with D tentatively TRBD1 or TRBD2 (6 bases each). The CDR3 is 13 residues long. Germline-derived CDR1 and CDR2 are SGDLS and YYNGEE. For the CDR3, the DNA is TGTGCCAGCAGCGTAGGGGGGGCCTACGGGCAGTACTTC. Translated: CASSVGGAYGQYF.

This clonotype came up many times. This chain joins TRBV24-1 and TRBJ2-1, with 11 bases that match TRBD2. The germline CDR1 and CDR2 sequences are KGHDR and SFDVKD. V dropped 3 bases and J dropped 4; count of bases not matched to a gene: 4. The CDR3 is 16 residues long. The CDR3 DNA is TGTGCCACCAGTGATGGGACTAGCGGCCTGTACAATGAGCAGTTCTTC. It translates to CATSDGTSGLYNEQFF.

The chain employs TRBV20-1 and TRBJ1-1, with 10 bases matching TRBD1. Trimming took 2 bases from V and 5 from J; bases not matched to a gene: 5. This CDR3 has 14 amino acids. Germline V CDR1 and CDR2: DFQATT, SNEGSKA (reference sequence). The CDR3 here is CSARRQGAGTEAFF. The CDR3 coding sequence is TGCAGTGCTAGAAGACAGGGGGCGGGAACTGAAGCTTTCTTT.

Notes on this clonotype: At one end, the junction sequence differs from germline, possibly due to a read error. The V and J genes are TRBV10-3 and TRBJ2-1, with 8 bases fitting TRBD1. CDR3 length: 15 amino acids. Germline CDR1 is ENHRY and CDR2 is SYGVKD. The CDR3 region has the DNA TGTGCCATCAGTGTTGACAGGGGTGGGTGCAATGAGCAGCTCTTC. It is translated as CAISVDRGGCNEQLF.

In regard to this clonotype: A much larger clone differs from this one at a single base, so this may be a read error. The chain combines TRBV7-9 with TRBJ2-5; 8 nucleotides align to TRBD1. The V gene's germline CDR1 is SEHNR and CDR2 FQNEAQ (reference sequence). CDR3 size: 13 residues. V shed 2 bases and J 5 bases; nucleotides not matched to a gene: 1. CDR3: CASSLRQGETQYF. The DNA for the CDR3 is TGTGCCAGCAGCTTAAGACAGGGGGAGACCCAGTACTTC.

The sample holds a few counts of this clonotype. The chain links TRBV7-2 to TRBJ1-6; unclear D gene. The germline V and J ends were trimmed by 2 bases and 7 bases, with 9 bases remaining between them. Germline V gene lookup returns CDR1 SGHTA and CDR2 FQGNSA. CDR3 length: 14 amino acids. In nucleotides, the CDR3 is TGTGCCAGCAGCTTAACCGTTATCAATTCACCCCTCCACTTT. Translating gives CASSLTVINSPLHF.

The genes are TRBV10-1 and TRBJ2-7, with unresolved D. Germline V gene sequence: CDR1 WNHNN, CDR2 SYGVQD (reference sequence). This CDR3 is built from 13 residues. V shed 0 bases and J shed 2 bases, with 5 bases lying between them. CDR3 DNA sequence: TGCGCCAGCAGTGAGTCGCCTCCCTACGAGCAGTACTTC. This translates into CASSESPPYEQYF.

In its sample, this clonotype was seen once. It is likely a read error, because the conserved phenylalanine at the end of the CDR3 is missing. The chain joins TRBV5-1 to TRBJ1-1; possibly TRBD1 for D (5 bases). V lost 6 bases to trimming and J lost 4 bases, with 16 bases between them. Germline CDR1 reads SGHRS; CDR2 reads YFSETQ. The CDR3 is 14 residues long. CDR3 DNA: TGCGCCAGCAACCCAGAAGCGGGGCGCACTGAAGCTTTCCTT. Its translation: CASNPEAGRTEAFL.

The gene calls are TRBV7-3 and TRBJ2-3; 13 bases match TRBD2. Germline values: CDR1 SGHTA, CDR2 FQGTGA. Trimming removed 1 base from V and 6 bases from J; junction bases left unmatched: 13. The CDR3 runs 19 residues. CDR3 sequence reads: CASSLNGPGTSGNGDTQYF. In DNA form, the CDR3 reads TGTGCCAGCAGCTTAAACGGACCGGGGACTAGCGGGAACGGGGATACGCAGTATTTT.

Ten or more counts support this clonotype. In DNA, the CDR3 is TGTGCCAGCAGGGCGAATGACCTGAACACCGGGGAGCTGTTTTTT. This codes for CASRANDLNTGELFF. The rearrangement uses TRBV2 and TRBJ2-2; D not certain. Germline assignment: CDR1 SNHLY and CDR2 FYNNEI. Trimming took 6 bases from V and 1 from J, leaving 12 bases between them. CDR3 length: 15 amino acids.

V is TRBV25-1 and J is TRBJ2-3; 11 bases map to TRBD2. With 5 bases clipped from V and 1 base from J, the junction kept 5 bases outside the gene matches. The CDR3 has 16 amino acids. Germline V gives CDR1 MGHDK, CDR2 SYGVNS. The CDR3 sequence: CASSYLLAGGTDTQYF. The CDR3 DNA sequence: TGTGCCAGCAGTTACCTACTAGCGGGGGGCACAGATACGCAGTATTTT. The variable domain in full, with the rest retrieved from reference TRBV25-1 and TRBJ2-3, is EADIYQTPRYLVIGTGKKITLECSQTMGHDKMYWYQQDPGMELHLIHYSYGVNSTEKGDLSSESTVSRIRTEHFPLTLESARPSHTSQYLCASSYLLAGGTDTQYFGPGTRLTVL.

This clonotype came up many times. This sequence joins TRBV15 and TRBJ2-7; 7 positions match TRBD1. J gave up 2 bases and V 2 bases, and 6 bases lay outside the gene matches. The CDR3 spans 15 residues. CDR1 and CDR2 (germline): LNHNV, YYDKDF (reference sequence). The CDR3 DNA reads TGTGCCACCAGCAGAACTGGGGACAGCACCTACGAGCAGTACTTC. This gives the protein CATSRTGDSTYEQYF. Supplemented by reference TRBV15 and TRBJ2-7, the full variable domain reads DAMVIQNPRYQVTQFGKPVTLSCSQTLNHNVMYWYQQKSSQAPKLLFHYYDKDFNNEADTPDNFQSRRPNTSFCFLDIRSPGLGDTAMYLCATSRTGDSTYEQYFGPGTRLTVT.

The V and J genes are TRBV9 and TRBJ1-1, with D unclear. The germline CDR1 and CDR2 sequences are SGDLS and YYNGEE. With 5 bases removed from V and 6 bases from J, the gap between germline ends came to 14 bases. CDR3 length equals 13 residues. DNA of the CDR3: TGTGCCAGCAGTGAAACAGCCTTCTCTGAAGCTTTCTTT. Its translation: CASSETAFSEAFF. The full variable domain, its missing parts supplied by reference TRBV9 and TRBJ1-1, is DSGVTQTPKHLITATGQRVTLRCSPRSGDLSVYWYQQSLDQGLQFLIQYYNGEERAKGNILERFSAQQFPDLHSELNLSSLELGDSALYFCASSETAFSEAFFGQGTRLTVV.

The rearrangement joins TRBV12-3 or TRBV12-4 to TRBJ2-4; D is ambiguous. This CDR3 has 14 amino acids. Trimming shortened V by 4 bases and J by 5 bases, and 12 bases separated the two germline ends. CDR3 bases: TGTGCCAGCAGTTCCAGCCCCCGGGAAAACATTCAGTACTTC. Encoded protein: CASSSSPRENIQYF.

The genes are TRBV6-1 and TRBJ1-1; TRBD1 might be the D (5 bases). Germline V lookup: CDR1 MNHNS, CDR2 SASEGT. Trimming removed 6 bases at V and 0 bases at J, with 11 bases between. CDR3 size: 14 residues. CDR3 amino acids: CASSLGRMNTEAFF. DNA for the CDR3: TGTGCCAGCAGCCTGGGACGGATGAACACTGAAGCTTTCTTT.

CDR3 region: CASRPGQGKNTEAFF. The CDR3 DNA sequence: TGTGCCAGCAGACCGGGACAGGGGAAGAACACTGAAGCTTTCTTT. The chain has TRBV6-1 and TRBJ1-1, with 10 bases that match TRBD1. Germline assignment: CDR1 MNHNS and CDR2 SASEGT. The trim removed 6 bases at V and 1 base at J, leaving 5 bases unmatched. The CDR3 length is 15 residues.

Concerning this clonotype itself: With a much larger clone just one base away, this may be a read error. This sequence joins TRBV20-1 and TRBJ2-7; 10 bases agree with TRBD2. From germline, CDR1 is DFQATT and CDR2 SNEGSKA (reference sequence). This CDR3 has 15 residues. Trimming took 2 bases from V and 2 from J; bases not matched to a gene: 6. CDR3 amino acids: CSARLAGDGPYEQYF. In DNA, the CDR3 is TGCAGTGCTAGACTAGCGGGAGACGGCCCCTACGAGCAGTACTTC.

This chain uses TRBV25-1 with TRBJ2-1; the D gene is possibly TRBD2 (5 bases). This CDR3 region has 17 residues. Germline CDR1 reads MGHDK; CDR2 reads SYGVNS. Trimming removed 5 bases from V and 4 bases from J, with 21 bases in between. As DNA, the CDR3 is TGTGCCAGCAGTCCATCACCTAAAGCGGAGAAATACAATGAGCAGTTCTTC. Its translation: CASSPSPKAEKYNEQFF.

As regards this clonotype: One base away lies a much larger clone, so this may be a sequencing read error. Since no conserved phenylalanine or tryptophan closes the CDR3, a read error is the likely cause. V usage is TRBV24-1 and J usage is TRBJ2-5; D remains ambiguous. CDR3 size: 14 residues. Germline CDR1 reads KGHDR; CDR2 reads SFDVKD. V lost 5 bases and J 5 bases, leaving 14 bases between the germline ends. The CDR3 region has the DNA TGTGCCACCAGTGGAAATAGGGCGAAGGAGACCCAGTACATC. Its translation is CATSGNRAKETQYI.

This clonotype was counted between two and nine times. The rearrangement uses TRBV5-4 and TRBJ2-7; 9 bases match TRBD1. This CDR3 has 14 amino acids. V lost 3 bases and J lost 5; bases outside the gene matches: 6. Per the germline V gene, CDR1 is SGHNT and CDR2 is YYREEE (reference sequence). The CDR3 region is CASSSGQGRNEQYF. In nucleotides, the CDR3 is TGTGCCAGCAGCTCAGGACAGGGGAGGAACGAGCAGTACTTC.

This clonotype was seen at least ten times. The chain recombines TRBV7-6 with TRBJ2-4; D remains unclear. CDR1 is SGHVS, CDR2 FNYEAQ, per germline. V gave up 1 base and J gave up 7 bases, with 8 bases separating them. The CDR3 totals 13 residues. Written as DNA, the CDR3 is TGTGCCAGCAGCTTAGTAATCGGGAACATTCAGTACTTC. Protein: CASSLVIGNIQYF.

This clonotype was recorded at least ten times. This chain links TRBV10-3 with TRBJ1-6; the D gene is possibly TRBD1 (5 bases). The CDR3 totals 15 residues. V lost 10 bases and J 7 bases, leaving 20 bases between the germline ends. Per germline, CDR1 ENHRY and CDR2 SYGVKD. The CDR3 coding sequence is TGTGCCAGCAGACGGGGCCCCAGGGAGAATTCACCCCTCCACTTT. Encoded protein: CASRRGPRENSPLHF.

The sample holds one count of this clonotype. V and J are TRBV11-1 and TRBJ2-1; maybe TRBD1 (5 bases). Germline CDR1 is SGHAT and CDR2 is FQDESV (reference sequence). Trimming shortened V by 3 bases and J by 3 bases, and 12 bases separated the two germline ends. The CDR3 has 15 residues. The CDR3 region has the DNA TGTGCCAGCAGCTTGGAACAGGTCGTCTACAATGAGCAGTTCTTC. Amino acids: CASSLEQVVYNEQFF.